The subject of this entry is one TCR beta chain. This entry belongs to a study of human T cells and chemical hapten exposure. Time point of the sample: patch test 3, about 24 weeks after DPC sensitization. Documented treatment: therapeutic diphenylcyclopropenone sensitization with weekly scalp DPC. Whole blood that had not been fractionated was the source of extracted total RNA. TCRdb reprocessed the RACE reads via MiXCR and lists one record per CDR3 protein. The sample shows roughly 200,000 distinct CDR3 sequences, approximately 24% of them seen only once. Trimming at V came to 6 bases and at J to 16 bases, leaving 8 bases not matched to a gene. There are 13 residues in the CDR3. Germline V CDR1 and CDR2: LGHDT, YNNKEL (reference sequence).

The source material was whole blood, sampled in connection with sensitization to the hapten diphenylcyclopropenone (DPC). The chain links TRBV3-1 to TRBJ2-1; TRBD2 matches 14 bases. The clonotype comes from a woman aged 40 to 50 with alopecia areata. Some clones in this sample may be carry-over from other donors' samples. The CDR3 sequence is CASSDGTSGSRFF. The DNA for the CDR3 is TGTGCCAGCAGTGATGGGACTAGCGGGAGCCGATTCTTC.